This T cell receptor beta chain was captured in a study of shared clonotypes between healthy human individuals. It was across several immunoSEQ plates that each subset's genomic DNA was evenly split. TCRdb keeps only in-frame clones here, not all; method: immunoSEQ multiplex PCR. Here the sample spans roughly 2.5 million clones, around nine tenths being singletons. The CDR3 sequence is 16 residues long. Germline V gives CDR1 LNHDA, CDR2 SQIVND (reference sequence). V was pared by 9 bases and J by 0 bases, with 11 bases of the junction left unmatched. Those who donated, Caucasian adults without exception, all lived in Nashville, Tennessee. Broader study findings: The generation probabilities recorded for non-shared clonotypes fell below those of clonotypes shared by all four donors.

To note about this clone: Its target is not known.

The receptor's source is a man aged 18 to 29 in good health. The V gene is TRBV19, the J gene TRBJ2-1; 7 nucleotides match TRBD1. The sequenced sample was naive CD4+ T cells sorted from blood. Stated subset: CD45RA+ positively selected. The CDR3 loop is CASTPRTGGSYNEQFF. The CDR3 DNA reads as TGTGCCAGCACCCCCCGGACAGGAGGCTCCTACAATGAGCAGTTCTTC. Variable domain in full (rest from reference TRBV19 and TRBJ2-1): DGGITQSPKYLFRKEGQNVTLSCEQNLNHDAMYWYRQDPGQGLRLIYYSQIVNDFQKGDIAEGYSVSREKKESFPLTVTSAQKNPTAFYLCASTPRTGGSYNEQFFGPGTRLTVL.